Many counts were recorded for the clone carrying this T cell receptor beta chain. Its antigen is not known. This sample stems from a study of breast tumors, draining lymph nodes, adjacent tissues. Study-wide points: The data were judged consistent with most tumor T cells coming from lymph node and expanding in tumor. That most tumor T cells come from lymph nodes remained unproven.

MiXCR, applied by TCRdb to the multiplex PCR reads, yields one record per CDR3 protein. Among roughly 130,000 distinct CDR3 sequences listed, nearly 20% were seen once. Samples came from axillary lymph nodes draining the breast cancer. Trimming pared 8 bases from V and 1 base from J, leaving 5 bases between. CDR3 length: 11 residues. Germline values: CDR1 SNHLY, CDR2 FYNNEI. This sequence originates from a female donor with breast cancer. Some clones in this sample may be carry-over from other donors' samples. This chain connects TRBV2 to TRBJ1-2; D is unclear. Sequencing was carried out using axillary lymph node tissue. CDR3 residues: CASGINYGYTF. CDR3 sequence (DNA): TGTGCCAGCGGGATTAACTATGGCTACACCTTC.